Each of the 25 T cell receptor beta chains below was sequenced from the same sample in a study of blood T cell repertoires in COVID-19. Profiling relied on immunoSEQ multiplex PCR, and the TCRdb table lists in-frame clones only, not all of them. This table holds 350,000 to 450,000 clones, roughly 90% found once. The sample consisted of peripheral blood. These receptor sequences come from a woman aged 40 to 49 with COVID-19, enrolled during active disease.

This clone was seen once. The chain couples TRBV6-5 to TRBJ1-5; D is perhaps TRBD1 (6 bases). The CDR3 sequence is 14 residues long. The V and J ends lost 3 bases and 1 base respectively, with 7 bases between them. Germline loops: CDR1 MNHEY, CDR2 SVGAGI. The CDR3 region has the DNA TGTGCCAGCAGTTATGGACAGAGCAATCAGCCCCAGCATTTT. This sequence encodes CASSYGQSNQPQHF.

This clone was detected once. The chain links TRBV9 to TRBJ2-1; D might be TRBD2 (6 bases). Germline loops: CDR1 SGDLS, CDR2 YYNGEE. Deletions cut 3 bases from V and 6 bases from J, with 19 bases between. The CDR3 length is 16 residues. The CDR3 sequence: CASSARVKAGPNEQFF. The CDR3 DNA sequence: TGTGCCAGCAGCGCCCGAGTGAAAGCGGGTCCCAATGAGCAGTTCTTC.

The V call is TRBV7-2, the J call TRBJ2-7; 10 bases fit TRBD1. J lost 0 bases, V lost 5 bases, and 7 bases had no gene match. This CDR3 is built from 16 residues. Germline-derived CDR1 and CDR2 are SGHTA and FQGNSA. CDR3 residues: CASSPMTGGASYEQYF. The CDR3 nucleotides read TGTGCCAGCAGCCCGATGACAGGGGGCGCCTCCTACGAGCAGTACTTC.

The chain is built from TRBV5-4 and TRBJ2-7, with D tentatively TRBD1 (6 bases). There are 13 residues in the CDR3. Deletions cut 1 base from V and 2 bases from J, with 7 bases between. Germline CDR1 reads SGHNT; CDR2 reads YYREEE (reference sequence). The CDR3 region is CASSLSGAYEQYF. CDR3 DNA: TGTGCCAGCAGCTTGTCAGGGGCCTACGAGCAGTACTTC.

The rearrangement links TRBV7-2 to TRBJ2-7; D gene uncertain. This CDR3 comprises 13 residues. Germline CDR1 and CDR2: SGHTA and FQGNSA. V lost 2 bases to trimming and J lost 2 bases, with 7 bases between them. The CDR3: CASSLTDTYEQYF. The CDR3, as DNA: TGTGCCAGCAGCTTAACCGACACCTACGAGCAGTACTTC.

This chain joins TRBV2 and TRBJ1-4, with 8 bases fitting TRBD1. The CDR3 runs 16 residues. Germline V gene data show CDR1 as SNHLY and CDR2 as FYNNEI. With 7 bases clipped from V and 7 bases from J, the junction kept 14 bases outside the gene matches. CDR3 amino acids: CASIRGLNWEVEKLFF. CDR3 bases: TGTGCCAGCATCAGGGGGCTAAATTGGGAAGTTGAAAAACTGTTTTTT.

CDR3 nucleotides: TGTGCCAGCAGCCGGGACAGGGCCTCCTACGAGCAGTACTTC. It yields the protein CASSRDRASYEQYF. V gene TRBV13 combines with J gene TRBJ2-7; the match to TRBD1 covers 9 bases. Germline loops: CDR1 PRHDT, CDR2 FYEKMQ (reference sequence). The J segment lost 0 bases and the V segment lost 5 bases, leaving 2 bases of the junction unmatched. CDR3 length: 14 amino acids.

This CDR3 is CASSEPTGMEQYF. The CDR3 nucleotides are TGTGCCAGCAGTGAACCGACAGGGATGGAGCAGTACTTC. The chain couples TRBV25-1 to TRBJ2-7; TRBD1 aligns across 7 bases. Germline V gives CDR1 MGHDK, CDR2 SYGVNS. The CDR3 covers 13 residues. The trim removed 2 bases at V and 7 bases at J, leaving 5 bases unmatched.

The gene calls are TRBV2 and TRBJ2-3, with 10 bases fitting TRBD1. Germline CDR1 is SNHLY and CDR2 is FYNNEI. The CDR3 sequence is 17 residues long. The ends lost 3 bases at V and 6 bases at J; junction bases unmatched: 12. CDR3 residues: CASSDPRRTGGFDTQYF. CDR3 DNA: TGTGCCAGCAGTGACCCACGGCGGACAGGGGGTTTCGATACGCAGTATTTT.

The chain uses TRBV27 and TRBJ1-5; TRBD1 might be the D (5 bases). The V gene's germline CDR1 is MNHEY and CDR2 SMNVEV (reference sequence). Trimming removed 2 bases at V and 11 bases at J, with 22 bases between. This CDR3 is 16 amino acids long. The chain's CDR3 is CASSLKLTGSPGAQHF. CDR3 nucleotide sequence: TGTGCCAGCAGTTTAAAATTAACCGGGTCCCCGGGGGCCCAGCATTTT.

V and J are TRBV7-9 and TRBJ1-2; D not certain. Germline lookup yields CDR1 SEHNR and CDR2 FQNEAQ (reference sequence). The CDR3 runs to 13 residues. Trimming took 5 bases from V and 4 from J, leaving 11 bases between them. DNA of the CDR3: TGTGCCAGCAGCAGCGCCGAAACCTATGGCTACACCTTC. Residues: CASSSAETYGYTF.

The chain joins TRBV18 to TRBJ1-1, with D possibly TRBD1 on 5 matching bases. V was pared by 5 bases and J by 0 bases, with 10 bases between. Germline lookup yields CDR1 KGHSH and CDR2 LQKENI. The CDR3 totals 14 residues. In nucleotides, the CDR3 is TGTGCCAGCTCAACCGAACAGGTGAACACTGAAGCTTTCTTT. As protein: CASSTEQVNTEAFF.

This chain uses TRBV3-1 (or the pseudogene TRBV3-2) with TRBJ2-7, with 8 bases matching TRBD2. Trimming removed 2 bases from V and 2 bases from J; junction bases left unmatched: 8. The CDR3 contains 16 residues. Germline loops: CDR1 LGHDT, CDR2 YNNKEL (reference sequence). The CDR3 region has the DNA TGTGCCAGCAGCCAAATCGGGGGGGCGCAGACCTACGAGCAGTACTTC. It specifies CASSQIGGAQTYEQYF.

This clone was picked up one time. The CDR3 region is CASSPPTGTGGFEQFF. CDR3 bases: TGTGCCAGCAGCCCGCCGACCGGGACAGGGGGTTTTGAGCAGTTCTTC. This sequence joins TRBV5-4 and TRBJ2-1; 11 positions agree with TRBD1. This CDR3 has 16 residues. Per the germline V gene, CDR1 is SGHNT and CDR2 is YYREEE (reference sequence). V lost 4 bases, J lost 9 bases, and 12 bases stayed unmatched.

This CDR3 reads CASPGQGVEAFF. In DNA, the CDR3 is TGTGCCAGCCCGGGACAGGGGGTGGAAGCTTTCTTT. This chain uses TRBV19 with TRBJ1-1; 11 bases are a match to TRBD1. The germline CDR1 and CDR2 sequences are LNHDA and SQIVND (reference sequence). The CDR3 loop spans 12 amino acids. V shed 9 bases, J shed 8 bases, and the junction held 5 bases outside the gene matches.

The chain carries TRBV19 and TRBJ2-7, with D tentatively TRBD2 (7 bases). V shed 5 bases and J shed 2 bases, with 16 bases lying between them. Germline V gene lookup returns CDR1 LNHDA and CDR2 SQIVND (reference sequence). The CDR3 extends over 15 amino acids. CDR3 DNA sequence: TGTGCCAGTAGTGCTACCAGGGGAGGGGCCTACGAGCAGTACTTC. Amino acid sequence: CASSATRGGAYEQYF.

This chain connects TRBV18 to TRBJ1-1, with 9 bases matching TRBD1. The CDR3 loop spans 13 amino acids. Germline CDR1 KGHSH, CDR2 LQKENI. Germline trimming cut 6 bases from V and 7 bases from J; bases unmatched to any gene: 6. CDR3 nucleotides: TGTGCCAGCTCGAGGACAGGGGCAGGTGAAGCTTTCTTT. This sequence encodes CASSRTGAGEAFF.

The V call is TRBV6-5, the J call TRBJ1-4; 9 positions agree with TRBD1. Per germline, CDR1 MNHEY and CDR2 SVGAGI. The CDR3 consists of 16 residues. Trimming at V came to 2 bases and at J to 8 bases, leaving 9 bases not matched to a gene. The CDR3 region has the DNA TGTGCCAGCAGTTACGATACAGGGGGCGCGGGCGAAAAACTGTTTTTT. This gives the protein CASSYDTGGAGEKLFF.

This rearrangement joins TRBV6-5 to TRBJ1-6; no firm D call. Germline CDR1 MNHEY, CDR2 SVGAGI. This CDR3 comprises 14 residues. V lost 2 bases, J lost 10 bases, and 12 bases lay in between. The CDR3 DNA sequence: TGTGCCAGCAGTTACCGTCAGAGGAAATCACCCCTCCACTTT. As protein: CASSYRQRKSPLHF.

The V call is TRBV6-5, the J call TRBJ2-4, with D possibly TRBD2 on 5 matching bases. This CDR3 comprises 15 residues. CDR1 and CDR2 (germline): MNHEY, SVGAGI. The V end lost 5 bases, the J end lost 0 bases, and 11 bases lay between the germline ends. The CDR3, as DNA: TGTGCCAGCAGTCCCCCCGGACTAGCCAAAAACATTCAGTACTTC. Residues: CASSPPGLAKNIQYF.

The rearrangement links TRBV21-1 to TRBJ1-2; TRBD1 reflects the table's D call only, with no check against the DNA. TRBV21-1 is reported as a pseudogene. The CDR3 sequence is 15 residues long. CDR3 loop: CASPYSRGYNYGYTF. In DNA, the CDR3 is TGTGCCAGCCCCTACTCTAGGGGCTATAACTATGGCTACACCTTC.

The rearrangement joins TRBV14 to TRBJ1-1; 8 nucleotides match TRBD1. The germline V gene encodes CDR1 SGHDN and CDR2 FVKESK. V was pared by 2 bases and J by 7 bases, with 6 bases of the junction left unmatched. This CDR3 contains 14 residues. The CDR3 DNA follows: TGTGCCAGCAGCCAAACAGGGGGAAGCAGTGAAGCTTTCTTT. This gives the protein CASSQTGGSSEAFF.

The chain is built from TRBV24-1 and TRBJ2-1, with D tentatively TRBD2 (5 bases). Germline-derived CDR1 and CDR2 are KGHDR and SFDVKD. V was shortened by 2 bases and J by 13 bases, with 14 bases between the two germline ends. This CDR3 comprises 13 residues. In DNA, the CDR3 is TGTGCCACCAGTGATTCACGGACTTTCGACCAGTTCTTC. Translated, it gives CATSDSRTFDQFF.

The rearrangement joins TRBV5-1 to TRBJ1-4; D ambiguous. Trimming cost V 2 bases and J 0 bases, with 5 bases left between them. This CDR3 contains 14 residues. Germline values: CDR1 SGHRS, CDR2 YFSETQ. For the CDR3, the DNA is TGCGCCAGCAGCTTCCAGGCAACTAATGAAAAACTGTTTTTT. Protein product: CASSFQATNEKLFF.

The chain links TRBV6-5 to TRBJ2-5, with 8 bases lining up with TRBD2. V shed 9 bases and J 3 bases; nucleotides not matched to a gene: 9. Germline CDR1 reads MNHEY; CDR2 reads SVGAGI. The CDR3 loop spans 14 amino acids. The CDR3: CASTSGDSKETQYF. The CDR3 bases are TGTGCCAGTACTAGCGGAGACTCTAAAGAGACCCAGTACTTC.